This T cell receptor (beta chain) was recovered during a study of post-analysis software for immune sequencing data. Regarding the study as a whole: Controls showed significantly higher normalized Chao1 diversity than did multiple sclerosis patients.

As for this clonotype: Its antigen is unidentified.

Unique molecular identifiers had been added to the TCR beta cDNA libraries. The source material, about 0.95 to 10 million T cells, gave rise to 400,000 to 550,000 cDNA molecules. Using its own MiXCR run on the PCR reads, TCRdb lists one record per CDR3 protein. Of under 200,000 distinct CDR3 sequences in the sample, about 36% were seen once. Germline values: CDR1 MNHNS, CDR2 SASEGT. Trimming removed 9 bases at V and 2 bases at J, with 15 bases between. CDR3 length: 14 residues. The sequencing here drew on blood, taken after autologous hematopoietic stem cell transplantation. The J gene is TRBJ2-3, the V gene TRBV6-1; TRBD1 is a possible D gene (6 bases). The receptor's source is a girl under 18 with multiple sclerosis. The CDR3 DNA sequence: TGTGCCAGTAGTTGGACAGAGGTCACAGATACGCAGTATTTT. Translation: CASSWTEVTDTQYF.